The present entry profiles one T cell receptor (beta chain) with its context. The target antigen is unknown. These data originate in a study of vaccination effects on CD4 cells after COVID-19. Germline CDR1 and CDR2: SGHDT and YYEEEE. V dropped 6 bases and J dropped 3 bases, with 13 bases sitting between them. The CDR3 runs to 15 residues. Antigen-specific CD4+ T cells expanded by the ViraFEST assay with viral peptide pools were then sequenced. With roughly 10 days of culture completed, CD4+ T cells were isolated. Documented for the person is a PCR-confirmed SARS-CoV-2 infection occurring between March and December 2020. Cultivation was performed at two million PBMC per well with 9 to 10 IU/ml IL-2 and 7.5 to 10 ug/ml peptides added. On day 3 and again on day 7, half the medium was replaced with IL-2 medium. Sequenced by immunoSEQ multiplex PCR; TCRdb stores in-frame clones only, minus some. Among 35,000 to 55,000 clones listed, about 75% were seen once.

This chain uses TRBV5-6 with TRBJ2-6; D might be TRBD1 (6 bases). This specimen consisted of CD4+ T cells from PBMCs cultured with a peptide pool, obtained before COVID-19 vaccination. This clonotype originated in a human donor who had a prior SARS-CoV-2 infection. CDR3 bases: TGTGCCAGCACAGGGGCACTTGGTGGGGCCAACGTCCTGACTTTC. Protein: CASTGALGGANVLTF.